The sequence of this TCR beta chain was determined in a study of blood T cell repertoires in COVID-19. Data came from immunoSEQ multiplex PCR; TCRdb stores just in-frame clones and leaves some out. The data show roughly 250,000 clones, with around nine tenths seen just once and approximately 2.2% held by the top ten. The V and J ends lost 3 bases and 1 base, in that order; junction bases with no gene match: 9. CDR1 KGHDR and CDR2 SFDVKD come from the germline V gene. This CDR3 spans 20 amino acids. The sequencing sample was made of peripheral blood. This chain uses TRBV24-1 with TRBJ2-1; TRBD2 agrees at 15 bases. The sequence derives from a woman aged 40 to 49 who had recovered from COVID-19. DNA for the CDR3: TGTGCCACCAGTGATAGGACTAGCGGGAGGGCCCGACGATCCTACAATGAGCAGTTCTTC. Its protein is CATSDRTSGRARRSYNEQFF.